This T cell receptor (beta chain) stems from a study of CXCR3-negative and CXCR3-positive naive CD8 T cells (dated by TCRdb to between 2019 and 2020). For the wider study: In total, about 140 million TRB reads were obtained, or roughly 1.5 +/- 0.3 million reads per library. TRBV-TRBJ cluster analysis included naive subsets from 5 donors and memory cells from 3 donors. Diversity and physicochemical repertoire analyses were performed on about ten donors pooled from two independent experiments.

For each CD8+ T cell subset, flow sorting was done in triplicate, and roughly 330,000 cells per subset went directly into RLT lysis buffer. To exclude memory contaminants, naive CD8+ T cells were stringently defined as CD45RO-CCR7+CD27+CD95-. Standard density gradient centrifugation was used to isolate peripheral blood mononuclear cells from buffy coats. Naive CXCR3-negative and CXCR3-positive CD8+ T cells were flow-sorted on a FACSAria III. Total RNA was extracted from sorted cells with an RNeasy Mini Kit. Reads for this sample came from a NextSeq 550. The Human TCR Profiling Kit (MiLaboratory) was used to make UMI-labeled 5' RACE TRB cDNA libraries. The full amount of extracted RNA was used for cDNA synthesis, and the full amount of resulting cDNA was used for PCR amplification. Libraries were prepared in parallel with an identical number of PCR cycles. On the study's bioinformatics: With a minimum of two reads required per UMI, MIGEC and MiXCR pulled out about 50,000 +/- 10,000 unique UMI-labeled TRB cDNA molecules from each library. On average, each library contained 40,000 +/- 10,000 functional in-frame TRB CDR3 nucleotide clonotypes without stop codons. After each sample was downsampled to 5000 UMI-labeled TRB molecules, VDJtools was used to calculate diversity metrics such as normalized Shannon-Wiener and Chao1. Clonotype-size-weighted physicochemical properties of the central five CDR3 residues (interaction energy, strength, volume and Kidera factor 4) were computed in VDJtools. After reprocessing by TCRdb, each CDR3 protein sequence is one entry, and no DNA is given. It is TCRdb's table, rather than the study itself, that gives the V and J calls and clone size. The sample table on file contains tens of thousands of distinct CDR3 sequences. The top ten constitute 0.53% of the sample.

Concerning this clonotype: Its antigen specificity is not known.

The research as a whole found: Compared with CXCR3-negative naive cells, CXCR3-positive naive cells had TRB CDR3s with higher hydrophobicity (lower Kidera factor 4), lower energy, and higher strength and volume indices. Comparably high repertoire diversity was found in both naive subsets, whereas much lower repertoire diversity was found in memory CD8+ T cells. CXCR3 expression partially decreased after cryopreservation, so most assays used freshly isolated PBMCs. Because surface CD5, which is linked to self-reactivity in mice, was comparable between the naive subsets, TCR interaction strength was also inferred from TRB CDR3 physicochemical properties. Similar TRBV-TRBJ usage was shown by naive CXCR3-negative and CXCR3-positive cells from the same donor, whereas distinct patterns were shown by memory cells.

CDR1 and CDR2 (MNHEY, SMNVEV) derive from the germline V gene (reference sequence). Taken from cysteine to phenylalanine, the CDR3 has 14 residues. This entry has no DNA. This sequence originates from a human donor in good health. Some clones in this sample may be carry-over from other donors' samples. The sample was naive CXCR3+ CD8+ T cells from blood. The label giving this sample's cell subset or site can be read as: CD45RO-CCR7+CD27+CD95- naive CD8+ T cells expressing CXCR3 (TNR3+). Recombination connected TRBV27 to TRBJ2-1; the TCRdb D gene call, TRBD1, has no DNA to confirm it. The CDR3 region has the sequence CASSIAMRGNEQFF.